Following are 20 T cell receptor beta chains from one sample sequenced in a study of Tregs in tolerant kidney transplant recipients. Repertoires were generated with immunoSEQ multiplex PCR, while TCRdb's copy carries only in-frame clones and drops some. Altogether just over 15,000 clones are present, more than 80% being singletons, with the ten largest covering 13%. Specimen: CD8+ T cells from blood. All receptors derive from a human donor in good health.

J is TRBJ2-5 and V is TRBV9, with D unclear. The CDR3 is 13 residues long. The germline CDR1 and CDR2 sequences are SGDLS and YYNGEE. The ends were cut back, 3 bases at V and 5 bases at J, with 11 bases in the middle. This CDR3 reads CASSEGRRETQYF. The CDR3, as DNA: TGTGCCAGCAGCGAGGGAAGGCGGGAGACCCAGTACTTC.

The count of this clone is one. The chain links TRBV10-3 to TRBJ2-2; 11 nucleotides match TRBD1. The CDR3 runs to 17 residues. Germline CDR1 reads ENHRY; CDR2 reads SYGVKD. J lost 6 bases, V lost 10 bases, and 16 bases had no gene match. The CDR3, as DNA: TGTGCCACCAAAGGGGGACAGGGGGGAAGCCGGGCCGGGGAGCTGTTTTTT. This codes for CATKGGQGGSRAGELFF.

The chain links TRBV10-3 to TRBJ2-1, with no clear D. The V end lost 6 bases, the J end lost 4 bases, and 13 bases lay between the germline ends. The CDR3 runs 14 residues. Germline V gene sequence: CDR1 ENHRY, CDR2 SYGVKD. The CDR3 DNA reads TGTGCCATCAGGCAGAGTGTCGGTTACAATGAGCAGTTCTTC. This translates into CAIRQSVGYNEQFF.

The chain uses TRBV6-6 and TRBJ2-7, with D possibly matching TRBD1 (6 bases). The CDR3 runs 13 residues. CDR1 and CDR2 from the germline V gene are MNHNY and SVGAGI (reference sequence). The germline V and J ends were trimmed by 7 bases and 3 bases, with 13 bases remaining between them. CDR3 amino acids: CASTTGIIYEQYF. The CDR3 DNA follows: TGTGCCAGCACCACAGGGATAATCTACGAGCAGTACTTC.

The chain employs TRBV27 and TRBJ2-7; TRBD1 matches 9 bases. The CDR3 loop spans 14 amino acids. Germline V lookup: CDR1 MNHEY, CDR2 SMNVEV (reference sequence). V was pared by 5 bases and J by 5 bases, with 7 bases of the junction left unmatched. The CDR3 loop is CASSHRTGAHEQYF. The CDR3 nucleotides are TGTGCCAGCAGTCACCGGACAGGGGCACACGAGCAGTACTTC.

The J gene is TRBJ1-3, the V gene TRBV9, with 8 bases identical to TRBD1. CDR1 and CDR2 from the germline V gene are SGDLS and YYNGEE. V was pared by 3 bases and J by 2 bases, with 4 bases of the junction left unmatched. CDR3 length: 15 amino acids. The CDR3 spells CASSGGTGAGNTIYF. CDR3 DNA: TGTGCCAGCAGCGGCGGGACAGGCGCTGGAAACACCATATATTTT.

Only one count was recorded for this clone. For the CDR3, the DNA is TGTGCCTGGAGGGGGTACGAGACTAGCGGGACCGGGGAGCTGTTTTTT. Its protein is CAWRGYETSGTGELFF. This chain connects TRBV30 to TRBJ2-2, with 10 positions matching TRBD2. V shed 3 bases, J shed 5 bases, and the junction held 9 bases outside the gene matches. There are 16 residues in the CDR3. Germline CDR1 reads GTSNPN; CDR2 reads SVGIG (reference sequence).

The chain joins TRBV21-1 to TRBJ2-5. TRBV21-1 is a pseudogene. This CDR3 is 15 amino acids long. CDR3 loop: CASSKQGTFQETQYF. The CDR3 coding sequence is TGTGCCAGCAGCAAACAAGGTACGTTCCAAGAGACCCAGTACTTC.

This chain joins TRBV30 and TRBJ2-1, with D hard to call. Germline V gene sequence: CDR1 GTSNPN, CDR2 SVGIG (reference sequence). There are 13 residues in the CDR3. The ends were cut back, 2 bases at V and 3 bases at J, with 8 bases in the middle. CDR3 coding DNA: TGTGCCTGGAGTAATGTTAACTACAATGAGCAGTTCTTC. Its protein product is CAWSNVNYNEQFF.

The chain couples TRBV7-3 to TRBJ2-1; weak D call: TRBD2 (6 bases). Germline lookup yields CDR1 SGHTA and CDR2 FQGTGA. The CDR3 extends over 16 amino acids. The V gene lost 1 base and the J gene lost 4 bases, with 14 bases spanning the gap. The CDR3 spells CASSLRSTGRYNEQFF. The CDR3 coding sequence is TGTGCCAGCAGCTTAAGGAGCACCGGGAGATACAATGAGCAGTTCTTC. The entire variable domain, with the rest obtained from reference TRBV7-3 and TRBJ2-1, is as follows: GAGVSQTPSNKVTEKGKYVELRCDPISGHTALYWYRQSLGQGPEFLIYFQGTGAADDSGLPNDRFFAVRPEGSVSTLKIQRTERGDSAVYLCASSLRSTGRYNEQFFGPGTRLTVL.

The chain is built from TRBV7-9 and TRBJ2-1; TRBD2 might be the D (6 bases). Germline CDR1 is SEHNR and CDR2 is FQNEAQ (reference sequence). Trimming stripped 4 bases from V and 4 bases from J, with 11 bases between. The CDR3 covers 14 residues. CDR3 region: CASSSRGPYNEQFF. CDR3 coding DNA: TGTGCCAGCAGCTCGCGGGGCCCTTACAATGAGCAGTTCTTC.

This chain joins TRBV28 and TRBJ2-2; 8 nucleotides line up with TRBD2. The germline CDR1 and CDR2 sequences are MDHEN and SYDVKM. The CDR3 sequence is 15 residues long. With V trimmed by 5 bases and J by 7 bases, 9 bases remained unmatched. CDR3 protein: CASSPRGGQDGELFF. The DNA of the CDR3 is TGTGCCAGCAGTCCTCGCGGGGGGCAGGACGGGGAGCTGTTTTTT.

The genes are TRBV4-1 and TRBJ1-4, with a possible D match to TRBD1 (5 bases). Trimming removed 4 bases from V and 0 bases from J, with 12 bases in between. CDR3 length equals 16 residues. Germline values: CDR1 MGHRA, CDR2 YSYEKL. The CDR3 loop is CASSRGTASTNEKLFF. CDR3 sequence (DNA): TGCGCCAGCAGCCGTGGGACGGCCTCAACTAATGAAAAACTGTTTTTT.

The chain links TRBV27 to TRBJ1-1; unclear D gene. CDR1 is MNHEY and CDR2 is SMNVEV in the germline V gene (reference sequence). V was trimmed by 4 bases and J by 7 bases, leaving 10 bases between them. This CDR3 is 12 amino acids long. The CDR3 reads CASSSDLDEAFF. The CDR3 DNA reads TGTGCCAGCAGTTCGGACCTAGATGAAGCTTTCTTT.

This chain uses TRBV5-5 with TRBJ2-7; TRBD1 matches 9 bases. The CDR3 is 14 amino acids. Trimming removed 4 bases from V and 4 bases from J; junction bases left unmatched: 6. In germline, CDR1 is SGHKS, CDR2 YYEKEE (reference sequence). CDR3 DNA sequence: TGTGCCAGCAGCCCCGGGACAGGGAAGTACGAGCAGTACTTC. Its translation: CASSPGTGKYEQYF. Full variable domain (rest looked up from reference TRBV5-5 and TRBJ2-7): DAGVTQSPTHLIKTRGQQVTLRCSPISGHKSVSWYQQVLGQGPQFIFQYYEKEERGRGNFPDRFSARQFPNYSSELNVNALLLGDSALYLCASSPGTGKYEQYFGPGTRLTVT.

The chain links TRBV21-1 to TRBJ1-3; TRBD1, the table's D call, was not compared with the DNA. TRBV21-1 is shown as a pseudogene. This CDR3 region has 13 residues. DNA for the CDR3: TGTGCCAGCACCAGGGGCAAGAATTACACCATATATTTT. Protein sequence: CASTRGKNYTIYF.

This clone was detected once. The chain's CDR3 is CASSIQQGDEQYF. Here the CDR3 DNA reads TGTGCCAGTAGTATTCAACAGGGCGACGAGCAGTACTTC. The chain carries TRBV19 and TRBJ2-7, with a possible D match to TRBD1 (6 bases). This CDR3 is 13 amino acids long. Trimming took off 3 bases at V and 5 bases at J, with 11 bases between the two ends. The germline V gene has CDR1 LNHDA and CDR2 SQIVND (reference sequence).

The chain has TRBV27 and TRBJ2-1; TRBD2 might be the D (6 bases). V was clipped by 6 bases and J by 6 bases, with 21 bases between them. CDR3 length: 16 amino acids. Germline CDR1 and CDR2: MNHEY and SMNVEV (reference sequence). The CDR3 region has the DNA TGTGCCAGCAGCCCTTCGGGGGAGAGCTCTTCCAATGAGCAGTTCTTC. It encodes CASSPSGESSSNEQFF.

V is TRBV4-1 and J is TRBJ2-3; tentative D call: TRBD1 (6 bases). There are 16 residues in the CDR3. Trimming removed 5 bases at V and 4 bases at J, with 19 bases between. From germline, CDR1 is MGHRA and CDR2 YSYEKL. The CDR3, as DNA: TGCGCCAGCAGCTTACAAAACAGGGAAGGTCCAGATACGCAGTATTTT. It specifies CASSLQNREGPDTQYF.

The chain joins TRBV4-2 to TRBJ2-7, with D possibly TRBD2 on 5 matching bases. This CDR3 spans 15 amino acids. The germline V gene encodes CDR1 LGHNA and CDR2 YNFKEQ. V gave up 5 bases and J gave up 0 bases, with 14 bases separating them. The CDR3 here is CASSTHTRSSYEQYF. DNA for the CDR3: TGTGCCAGCAGCACTCACACTAGGAGCTCCTACGAGCAGTACTTC.